The 6 T cell receptor beta chains below all came from one sample that was sequenced in a study of shared clonotypes between healthy human individuals. The method was immunoSEQ multiplex PCR; TCRdb's version includes in-frame clones alone and lacks a portion of them. Of 2 million to 3 million clones listed, around 94% are singletons. The sample consisted of naive CD4+ T cells sorted from blood. Subset meaning: CD45RA+ positively selected. The receptors stem from a man between 18 and 35 years old in good health.

The chain recombines TRBV27 with TRBJ1-6; possibly TRBD1 for D (5 bases). The CDR3 has 15 residues. Trimming took off 3 bases at V and 2 bases at J, with 8 bases between the two ends. The germline V gene has CDR1 MNHEY and CDR2 SMNVEV (reference sequence). CDR3: CASSFEGPYNSPLHF. In DNA, the CDR3 is TGTGCCAGCAGTTTTGAGGGACCCTATAATTCACCCCTCCACTTT.

The gene calls are TRBV25-1 and TRBJ1-4; 7 nucleotides align to TRBD1. The CDR3 has 16 residues. CDR1 is MGHDK and CDR2 is SYGVNS in the germline V gene. Unmatched junction bases numbered 11, after V lost 8 bases and J lost 2 bases. The CDR3 is CASSNPGGQTNEKLFF. CDR3 DNA sequence: TGTGCCAGCTCAAACCCAGGGGGTCAGACTAATGAAAAACTGTTTTTT. Using reference TRBV25-1 and TRBJ1-4 for the parts outside the CDR3, the full variable domain is EADIYQTPRYLVIGTGKKITLECSQTMGHDKMYWYQQDPGMELHLIHYSYGVNSTEKGDLSSESTVSRIRTEHFPLTLESARPSHTSQYLCASSNPGGQTNEKLFFGSGTQLSVL.

The chain joins TRBV5-1 to TRBJ2-7; weak D call: TRBD1 (6 bases). V was clipped by 4 bases and J by 2 bases, with 10 bases between them. Germline V CDR1 and CDR2: SGHRS, YFSETQ. There are 13 residues in the CDR3. CDR3 bases: TGCGCCAGCAGCCCCCGGGACACCTACGAGCAGTACTTC. Translating it yields CASSPRDTYEQYF.

The gene calls are TRBV4-3 and TRBJ2-4, with a tentative D call TRBD1 (6 bases). V gave up 0 bases and J gave up 7 bases, with 13 bases separating them. The CDR3 extends over 15 amino acids. Germline values: CDR1 LGHNA, CDR2 YSLEER. CDR3 sequence reads: CASSQERQGLNIQYF. The CDR3 coding sequence is TGCGCCAGCAGCCAAGAAAGGCAGGGGTTGAACATTCAGTACTTC.

The rearrangement uses TRBV19 and TRBJ2-1; D unresolved. The length of the CDR3 is 11 residues. CDR1 and CDR2 (germline): LNHDA, SQIVND (reference sequence). V lost 5 bases, J lost 5 bases, and 4 bases lay in between. In nucleotides, the CDR3 is TGTGCCAGTAGTCCGGACAATGAGCAGTTCTTC. Translating it yields CASSPDNEQFF.

V is TRBV6-5 and J is TRBJ2-1; the match to TRBD1 covers 8 bases. Germline CDR1 reads MNHEY; CDR2 reads SVGAGI. V shed 5 bases, J shed 0 bases, and the junction held 0 bases outside the gene matches. This CDR3 spans 14 amino acids. DNA of the CDR3: TGTGCCAGCAGTCAGGGGGCCTCCTACAATGAGCAGTTCTTC. As protein: CASSQGASYNEQFF.